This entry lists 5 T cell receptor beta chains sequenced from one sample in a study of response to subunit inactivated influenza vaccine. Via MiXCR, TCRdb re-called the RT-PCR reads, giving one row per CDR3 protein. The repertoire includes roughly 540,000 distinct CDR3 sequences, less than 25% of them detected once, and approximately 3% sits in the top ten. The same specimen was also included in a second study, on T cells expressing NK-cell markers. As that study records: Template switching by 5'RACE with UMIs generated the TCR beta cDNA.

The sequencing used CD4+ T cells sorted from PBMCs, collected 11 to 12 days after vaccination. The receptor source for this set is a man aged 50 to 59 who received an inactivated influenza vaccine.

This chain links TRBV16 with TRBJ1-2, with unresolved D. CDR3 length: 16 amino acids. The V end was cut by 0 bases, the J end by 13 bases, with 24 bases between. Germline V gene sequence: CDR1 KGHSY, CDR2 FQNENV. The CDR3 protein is CASSQSRAVHGEGVTF. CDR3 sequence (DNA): TGTGCCAGCAGCCAATCCCGGGCAGTCCACGGGGAAGGTGTCACCTTC.

For the CDR3, the DNA is TGTGCCAGCAGCTTATCCGATCAAGAGGCCTACGAGCAGTACTTC. Amino acid sequence: CASSLSDQEAYEQYF. This chain connects TRBV7-2 to TRBJ2-7, with no clear D. The CDR3 sequence is 15 residues long. The V end lost 2 bases, the J end lost 2 bases, and 13 bases lay between the germline ends. CDR1 and CDR2 (germline): SGHTA, FQGNSA.

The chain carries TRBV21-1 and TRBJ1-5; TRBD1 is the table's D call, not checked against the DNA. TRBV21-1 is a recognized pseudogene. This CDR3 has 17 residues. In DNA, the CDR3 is TGTGCCTCCCGGGAGGTCAGGTACCGGGGGAGCAATCAGCCCCAGCATTTT. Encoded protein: CASREVRYRGSNQPQHF.

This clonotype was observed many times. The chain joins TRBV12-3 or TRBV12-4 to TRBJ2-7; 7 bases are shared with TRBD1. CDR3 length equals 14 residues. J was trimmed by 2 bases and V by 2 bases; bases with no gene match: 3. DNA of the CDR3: TGTGCCAGCAGTTTAAAAGGGGGCACCTACGAGCAGTACTTC. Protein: CASSLKGGTYEQYF.

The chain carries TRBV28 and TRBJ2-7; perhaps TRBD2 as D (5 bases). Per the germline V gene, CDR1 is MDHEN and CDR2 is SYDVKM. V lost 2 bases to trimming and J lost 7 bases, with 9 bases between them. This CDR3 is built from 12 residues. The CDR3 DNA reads TGTGCCAGCAGTTTAATCGGGGTGGAGCAGTACTTC. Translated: CASSLIGVEQYF.